These T cell receptor beta chains were read from a single sample in a study of T cells in Graves' hyperthyroidism and ophthalmopathy. Using its own MiXCR run on the multiplex PCR reads, TCRdb lists one record per CDR3 protein. Among over 400,000 distinct CDR3 sequences, 20% to 25% were seen once, and the ten largest hold about 53%. The source material was blood. These receptors came from a woman aged 70-85 years with Graves' ophthalmopathy. Each CDR3 is given with its conserved first and last residue. The D gene is left open where the match is weak. Some rows have no size entry. The others give once, few or many, or a class for an expanded clone.

j_call: TRBJ2-5; v_call: TRBV12-5; clone_size: few; d_call: NA; cdr3_nt: TGTGCTAGTTTAGGGGGCCAAGAGACCCAGTACTTC; cdr3_aa: CASLGGQETQYF
j_call: TRBJ2-7; v_call: TRBV5-1; clone_size: few; d_call: NA; cdr3_nt: TGCGCCAGCAGCTTGGTAGGCGTCGGCTCCTACGAGCAGTACTTC; cdr3_aa: CASSLVGVGSYEQYF
j_call: TRBJ2-3; v_call: TRBV7-3; clone_size: few; d_call: TRBD2; cdr3_nt: TGTGCCAGCAGCTTATGGAATGGCGGTATCACGGGAGGAGATACGCAGTATTTT; cdr3_aa: CASSLWNGGITGGDTQYF
j_call: TRBJ1-5; v_call: TRBV7-9; clone_size: few; d_call: NA; cdr3_nt: TGTGCCAGCAGCTGGGGGGATGTGGGCAATCAGCCCCAGCATTTT; cdr3_aa: CASSWGDVGNQPQHF
j_call: TRBJ2-7; v_call: TRBV5-1; clone_size: NA; d_call: TRBD2; cdr3_nt: TGCGCCAGCAGCCCTAGCGGGAGTGGAGACGAGCAGTACTTC; cdr3_aa: CASSPSGSGDEQYF
j_call: TRBJ2-3; v_call: TRBV29-1; clone_size: NA; d_call: NA; cdr3_nt: TGCAGCGTTGATATTCTTACAGATACGCAGTATTTT; cdr3_aa: CSVDILTDTQYF
j_call: TRBJ2-7; v_call: TRBV11-2; clone_size: NA; d_call: NA; cdr3_nt: TGTGCCAGCAGCCAAGTTTGGGAGCCAGGCGAGCAGTACTTC; cdr3_aa: CASSQVWEPGEQYF
j_call: TRBJ2-1; v_call: TRBV5-1; clone_size: NA; d_call: TRBD1; cdr3_nt: TGCGCCAGCAGCTCCGGACAGGGAGGAAGAAGCTCCTACAATGAGCAGTTCTTC; cdr3_aa: CASSSGQGGRSSYNEQFF
j_call: TRBJ2-7; v_call: TRBV2; clone_size: many; d_call: TRBD1; cdr3_nt: TGTGCCAGCAGACCCGACAGGGGGCGAGCCGAAGAGCAGTACTTC; cdr3_aa: CASRPDRGRAEEQYF
j_call: TRBJ2-7; v_call: TRBV5-1; clone_size: NA; d_call: TRBD1; cdr3_nt: TGCGCCAGCAGCTTGGCCGGGACAGGGTTCTACGAGCAGTACTTC; cdr3_aa: CASSLAGTGFYEQYF
j_call: TRBJ1-1; v_call: TRBV5-1; clone_size: NA; d_call: NA; cdr3_nt: TGCGCCAGCAGCTTAACAGATATGTACACTGAAGCTTTCTTT; cdr3_aa: CASSLTDMYTEAFF
j_call: TRBJ1-2; v_call: TRBV12-3/TRBV12-4; clone_size: many; d_call: TRBD1; cdr3_nt: TGTGCCAGCAGTCCCGGGACAGCGTATGGCTACACCTTC; cdr3_aa: CASSPGTAYGYTF
j_call: TRBJ2-1; v_call: TRBV6-2/TRBV6-3; clone_size: NA; d_call: TRBD2; cdr3_nt: TGTGCCAGCAGTTCCAGACTAGCGGGAAGCCGCCGGTCCTACAATGAGCAGTTCTTC; cdr3_aa: CASSSRLAGSRRSYNEQFF
j_call: TRBJ1-6; v_call: TRBV3-1; clone_size: NA; d_call: NA; cdr3_nt: TGTGCCAGCAGCCAGTTTGGAGGGGGGGATACCCTCCACTTT; cdr3_aa: CASSQFGGGDTLHF
j_call: TRBJ2-7; v_call: TRBV30; clone_size: NA; d_call: NA; cdr3_nt: TGTGCCTGGAGCCGGACACTTTCCTACGAGCAGTACTTC; cdr3_aa: CAWSRTLSYEQYF
j_call: TRBJ2-1; v_call: TRBV28; clone_size: few; d_call: NA; cdr3_nt: TGTGCCAGCAGTTTAGCTCCCCGAAGGAAGTTCTTC; cdr3_aa: CASSLAPRRKFF
j_call: TRBJ2-7; v_call: TRBV19; clone_size: few; d_call: TRBD2; cdr3_nt: TGTGCCAGTAGGGGACTAGCGGGGGATTACGAGCAGTACTTC; cdr3_aa: CASRGLAGDYEQYF
j_call: TRBJ2-7; v_call: TRBV25-1; clone_size: NA; d_call: TRBD2; cdr3_nt: TGTGCCAGTCTAGCGGGAGTGGGCGAGCAGTACTTC; cdr3_aa: CASLAGVGEQYF
j_call: TRBJ1-2; v_call: TRBV12-3/TRBV12-4; clone_size: many; d_call: NA; cdr3_nt: TGTGCCAGCAGTTTACGGCAGGGAGGAGGCTACACCTTC; cdr3_aa: CASSLRQGGGYTF
j_call: TRBJ2-1; v_call: TRBV12-3/TRBV12-4; clone_size: many; d_call: TRBD2; cdr3_nt: TGTGCCAGCACCCGGACTAGCGGGAGCAATGAGCAGTTCTTC; cdr3_aa: CASTRTSGSNEQFF
j_call: TRBJ1-1; v_call: TRBV7-9; clone_size: few; d_call: NA; cdr3_nt: TGTGCCAGCAGCTTACAACGGCACACTGAAGCTTTCTTT; cdr3_aa: CASSLQRHTEAFF
j_call: TRBJ2-2; v_call: TRBV2; clone_size: NA; d_call: TRBD2; cdr3_nt: TGTGCCAGCAGTGAATCGGCTCGCGGGAGCGGGTTAGCCGGGGAGCTGTTTTTT; cdr3_aa: CASSESARGSGLAGELFF
j_call: TRBJ2-5; v_call: TRBV3-1; clone_size: few; d_call: NA; cdr3_nt: TGTGCCAGCAGCTACCGGACTGATCAAGAGACCCAGTACTTC; cdr3_aa: CASSYRTDQETQYF
j_call: TRBJ2-7; v_call: TRBV11-2; clone_size: few; d_call: NA; cdr3_nt: TGTGCCAGCAGCCCCCATTCCTACGAGCAGTACTTC; cdr3_aa: CASSPHSYEQYF
j_call: TRBJ2-1; v_call: TRBV7-2; clone_size: NA; d_call: TRBD2; cdr3_nt: TGTGCCAGCAGCGGGTCTAGCGGGAGGAGTAATGAGCAGTTCTTC; cdr3_aa: CASSGSSGRSNEQFF
j_call: TRBJ1-2; v_call: TRBV7-8; clone_size: few; d_call: NA; cdr3_nt: TGTGCCAGCAGCGCAATCATGGGAACTAACTATGGCTACACCTTC; cdr3_aa: CASSAIMGTNYGYTF
j_call: TRBJ2-3; v_call: TRBV27; clone_size: NA; d_call: NA; cdr3_nt: TGTGCCAGCAGTCTACCGAAGGAGGACTACCAGCCAGATACGCAGTATTTT; cdr3_aa: CASSLPKEDYQPDTQYF
j_call: TRBJ2-1; v_call: TRBV7-2; clone_size: many; d_call: TRBD1; cdr3_nt: TGTGCCAGCAGCGTACCCCAAAGGACAGGCGAGCAGTTCTTC; cdr3_aa: CASSVPQRTGEQFF
j_call: TRBJ2-5; v_call: TRBV28; clone_size: NA; d_call: NA; cdr3_nt: TGTGCCAGCAGCCCCCGTGCGACTACTCGGGAGACCCAGTACTTC; cdr3_aa: CASSPRATTRETQYF
j_call: TRBJ1-2; v_call: TRBV27; clone_size: few; d_call: TRBD1; cdr3_nt: TGTGCCAGCAGTTTACACCTGGGACAGCTCTATGGCTACACCTTC; cdr3_aa: CASSLHLGQLYGYTF
j_call: TRBJ1-4; v_call: TRBV7-2; clone_size: NA; d_call: TRBD1; cdr3_nt: TGTGCCAGCAGCTTAGCCGGCAGGGGGCGCGAAAAACTGTTTTTT; cdr3_aa: CASSLAGRGREKLFF
j_call: TRBJ2-2; v_call: TRBV20-1; clone_size: NA; d_call: TRBD1; cdr3_nt: TGCAGTGCCGCAGACAGGGACCCCTCCAAGAACACCGGGGAGCTGTTTTTT; cdr3_aa: CSAADRDPSKNTGELFF
j_call: TRBJ2-5; v_call: TRBV7-6; clone_size: few; d_call: TRBD2; cdr3_nt: TGTGCCAGCAGCTCGGGACTAGCGGGGAACCAAGAGACCCAGTACTTC; cdr3_aa: CASSSGLAGNQETQYF
j_call: TRBJ1-5; v_call: TRBV19; clone_size: NA; d_call: NA; cdr3_nt: TGTGCCAGTAGTATAGGTGAAGCCCGGGGGCATTTT; cdr3_aa: CASSIGEARGHF
j_call: TRBJ2-7; v_call: TRBV28; clone_size: NA; d_call: NA; cdr3_nt: TGTGCCAGCAGACTTACAGGGAGCGAGCAGTACTTC; cdr3_aa: CASRLTGSEQYF
j_call: TRBJ2-3; v_call: TRBV29-1; clone_size: NA; d_call: NA; cdr3_nt: TGCAGCGTTGGTACGGGCCCGAGGGATACGCAGTATTTT; cdr3_aa: CSVGTGPRDTQYF
j_call: TRBJ1-2; v_call: TRBV7-9; clone_size: NA; d_call: TRBD1; cdr3_nt: TGTGCCAGCAGCTTAGTCCAGGGGGCTTACTATGGCTACACCTTC; cdr3_aa: CASSLVQGAYYGYTF
j_call: TRBJ1-4; v_call: TRBV28; clone_size: many; d_call: NA; cdr3_nt: TGTGCCAGCACTCGACGGGGGAATGAAAAACTGTTTTTT; cdr3_aa: CASTRRGNEKLFF
j_call: TRBJ1-2; v_call: TRBV30; clone_size: many; d_call: NA; cdr3_nt: TGTGCCTGGAGTGTACGAGGTGTAGGATCTGGCTACACCTTC; cdr3_aa: CAWSVRGVGSGYTF
j_call: TRBJ2-5; v_call: TRBV2; clone_size: many; d_call: NA; cdr3_nt: TGTGCCAGCAGTGTGGGGGGACACCTACAAGAGACCCAGTACTTC; cdr3_aa: CASSVGGHLQETQYF
j_call: TRBJ1-2; v_call: TRBV5-1; clone_size: NA; d_call: NA; cdr3_nt: TGCGCCAGCAGCTCTAATGGACAGACCTATGGCTACACCTTC; cdr3_aa: CASSSNGQTYGYTF